This entry lists 30 T cell receptor beta chains sequenced from one sample in a study of monozygotic twins with inflammatory bowel disease. After re-calling the 5' RACE reads, TCRdb lists one entry per CDR3 protein, DNA absent. The sample totals about 110,000 distinct CDR3 sequences. The material sequenced was blood. The receptors were gathered from a human donor with ulcerative colitis or Crohn's disease, or a healthy co-twin of an affected twin (not recorded which).

The V and J genes are TRBV28 and TRBJ1-3; TCRdb calls TRBD1, which cannot be checked without DNA. The CDR3 has 15 amino acids. Germline CDR1 reads MDHEN; CDR2 reads SYDVKM. CDR3 sequence: CASSEDRISGNTIYF. Combining the CDR3 with reference TRBV28 and TRBJ1-3 gives the whole variable domain DVKVTQSSRYLVKRTGEKVFLECVQDMDHENMFWYRQDPGLGLRLIYFSYDVKMKEKGDIPEGYSVSREKKERFSLILESASTNQTSMYLCASSEDRISGNTIYFGEGSWLTVV.

The V gene is TRBV29-1, the J gene TRBJ1-1. This CDR3 comprises 12 residues. Germline V CDR1 and CDR2: SQVTM, ANQGSEA. The CDR3 here is CSVGVGNTEAFF. Complete variable domain (other parts from reference TRBV29-1 and TRBJ1-1): SAVISQKPSRDICQRGTSLTIQCQVDSQVTMMFWYRQQPGQSLTLIATANQGSEATYESGFVIDKFPISRPNLTFSTLTVSNMSPEDSSIYLCSVGVGNTEAFFGQGTRLTVV.

This sequence joins TRBV11-2 and TRBJ2-2; absent DNA, TCRdb's TRBD1 call cannot be checked. This CDR3 comprises 14 residues. Germline V CDR1 and CDR2: SGHAT, FQNNGV. CDR3 residues: CASSFGQGTGELFF.

The rearrangement joins TRBV7-9 to TRBJ2-1; the D call of TRBD2 rests on TCRdb alone, since no DNA is present to check it. CDR1 is SEHNR, CDR2 FQNEAQ, per germline (reference sequence). The CDR3 has 16 residues. The CDR3 spells CASSLAGLASYNEQFF.

The chain carries TRBV28 and TRBJ1-1. The CDR3 runs 11 residues. Germline V gives CDR1 MDHEN, CDR2 SYDVKM. The CDR3 sequence is CASRTHTEAFF.

V and J are TRBV7-2 and TRBJ1-6. CDR3 size: 15 residues. The germline CDR1 and CDR2 sequences are SGHTA and FQGNSA. The CDR3 here is CASSLRSVDNSPLHF.

The genes are TRBV7-2 and TRBJ2-6. This CDR3 comprises 15 residues. Germline loops: CDR1 SGHTA, CDR2 FQGNSA. The CDR3 region is CASSLGGSGANVLTF.

The chain couples TRBV7-6 to TRBJ2-7; TCRdb outputs TRBD1, but without DNA this stays unchecked. CDR3 length: 14 amino acids. Looked up from germline, CDR1 is SGHVS and CDR2 is FNYEAQ. The CDR3 sequence: CASSLVAARDEQYF. Supplemented by reference TRBV7-6 and TRBJ2-7, the full variable domain reads GAGVSQSPRYKVTKRGQDVALRCDPISGHVSLYWYRQALGQGPEFLTYFNYEAQQDKSGLPNDRFSAERPEGSISTLTIQRTEQRDSAMYRCASSLVAARDEQYFGPGTRLTVT.

The chain uses TRBV19 and TRBJ1-1. This CDR3 has 12 residues. CDR1 is LNHDA and CDR2 is SQIVND in the germline V gene (reference sequence). This CDR3 reads CASSIGITEAFF.

V and J are TRBV18 and TRBJ1-1; TCRdb's D gene call, TRBD1, goes unchecked for lack of DNA. Germline CDR1 KGHSH, CDR2 LQKENI. The CDR3 spans 13 residues. The CDR3 is CASSSDFDRGAFF.

The chain employs TRBV10-3 and TRBJ2-1; the TCRdb call, TRBD2, lacks DNA for checking. CDR1 and CDR2 from the germline V gene are ENHRY and SYGVKD. The CDR3 runs to 18 residues. CDR3 region: CAITGLAGAPNSYNEQFF.

The genes are TRBV11-1 and TRBJ2-3. The CDR3 totals 15 residues. Germline values: CDR1 SGHAT, CDR2 FQDESV (reference sequence). This CDR3 reads CASSLLRLSTDTQYF.

V and J are TRBV12-3 or TRBV12-4 and TRBJ1-1; lacking DNA, the TRBD1 call made by TCRdb goes unchecked. This CDR3 has 14 residues. The CDR3 protein is CASSPDLRDTEAFF.

The rearrangement links TRBV29-1 to TRBJ1-3. The length of the CDR3 is 13 residues. Germline V gene lookup returns CDR1 SQVTM and CDR2 ANQGSEA. This CDR3 is CSVEEQAGNTIYF.

This chain connects TRBV29-1 to TRBJ2-3; the D call of TRBD1 rests on TCRdb alone, since no DNA is present to check it. Germline V gene sequence: CDR1 SQVTM, CDR2 ANQGSEA. The CDR3 totals 12 residues. CDR3 sequence reads: CSVRRGADTQYF.

This sequence joins TRBV6-1 and TRBJ1-3. Germline V gene data show CDR1 as MNHNS and CDR2 as SASEGT. CDR3 size: 13 residues. This CDR3 is CASSRDWGNTIYF.

The chain recombines TRBV7-9 with TRBJ1-3; lacking DNA, the TRBD1 call made by TCRdb goes unchecked. CDR3 length equals 20 residues. CDR1 is SEHNR, CDR2 FQNEAQ, per germline (reference sequence). This CDR3 is CASSYSFGDGHYSAGNTIYF.

This sequence joins TRBV29-1 and TRBJ2-7. Germline CDR1 is SQVTM and CDR2 is ANQGSEA. The CDR3 length is 11 residues. CDR3 amino acids: CSVVWSYEQYF.

The V and J genes are TRBV7-2 and TRBJ2-3. The CDR3 consists of 13 residues. Germline V CDR1 and CDR2: SGHTA, FQGNSA. CDR3: CASSLPISDTQYF.

V and J are TRBV7-2 and TRBJ2-5. The CDR3 sequence is 15 residues long. Germline CDR1 and CDR2: SGHTA and FQGNSA. This chain's CDR3 is CASSLGGRYQETQYF.

The V and J genes are TRBV6-1 and TRBJ2-1; TCRdb calls TRBD1, which cannot be checked without DNA. The germline V gene has CDR1 MNHNS and CDR2 SASEGT. The CDR3 totals 18 residues. The CDR3 loop is CASSEGDPRQGVDNEQFF.

The J gene is TRBJ2-5, the V gene TRBV6-6; absent DNA, TCRdb's TRBD2 call cannot be checked. Germline V gene lookup returns CDR1 MNHNY and CDR2 SVGAGI (reference sequence). This CDR3 is 14 amino acids long. The CDR3 loop reads CASSWRTGQETQYF.

The genes are TRBV5-1 and TRBJ1-5; TCRdb names TRBD1, which stays unverified in the absence of DNA. The CDR3 totals 15 residues. Germline V gives CDR1 SGHRS, CDR2 YFSETQ. CDR3 loop: CASSLEGQVGQPQHF.

The rearrangement links TRBV4-3 to TRBJ2-1. The CDR3 extends over 16 amino acids. CDR1 and CDR2 (germline): LGHNA, YSLEER. CDR3 sequence reads: CASSQDWQELVNEQFF.

The chain employs TRBV20-1 and TRBJ1-3. The CDR3 is 14 residues long. Looked up from germline, CDR1 is DFQATT and CDR2 is SNEGSKA (reference sequence). CDR3 sequence reads: CSARPQSSGNTIYF.

The chain combines TRBV10-3 with TRBJ2-3; there is no DNA to check the TCRdb D call of TRBD2. This CDR3 has 14 amino acids. Per the germline V gene, CDR1 is ENHRY and CDR2 is SYGVKD. The CDR3 loop reads CAIDQGGGTDTQYF.

The genes are TRBV6-2 or TRBV6-3 and TRBJ1-1; without DNA, the TCRdb call of TRBD1 cannot be checked. CDR3 length: 17 amino acids. Germline-derived CDR1 and CDR2 are MNHEY and SVGEGT. CDR3 sequence reads: CASSTIRDRGRGTEAFF.

V gene TRBV7-8 combines with J gene TRBJ2-1; the D gene TCRdb calls, TRBD2, cannot be checked with no DNA. Germline V gives CDR1 SGHVS, CDR2 FQNEAQ. CDR3 length: 16 amino acids. The CDR3 reads CASSLVGLAGFNEQFF.

J is TRBJ2-2 and V is TRBV4-2; TCRdb designates TRBD1, a call that cannot be tested without DNA. Germline lookup yields CDR1 LGHNA and CDR2 YNFKEQ. This CDR3 has 16 residues. CDR3 protein: CASSPSGTVNTGELFF.

The chain combines TRBV12-3 or TRBV12-4 with TRBJ2-1; the D gene TCRdb calls, TRBD1, cannot be checked with no DNA. This CDR3 region has 14 residues. The CDR3 sequence: CASSLGPWGNEQFF.